The present TCR beta chain was sequenced within a study of blood T cell repertoires in COVID-19. Study background: Nucleic acid was either cDNA or gDNA, and it came from T cells, B-cell-depleted T cells, or PBMCs.

Methods used by the authors: Nucleated cell counts were estimated from reference gene primer amplification. Generated by immunoSEQ multiplex PCR, the TCRdb table keeps only in-frame clones and is missing some. Clone size and V and J calls were adopted from that table, with D and trimming inferred from the DNA. This repertoire shows 300,000 or so clones, 90% found once; its top ten account for roughly 2.6%. The CDR3 has 14 residues. Germline assignment: CDR1 SGHRS and CDR2 YFSETQ. Trimming cost V 4 bases and J 7 bases, with 14 bases left between them. Each participant's cohort was designated according to participant-reported clinical history.

This sequence was found in a man aged 55 to 70 who had recovered from COVID-19. V is TRBV5-1 and J is TRBJ1-4; D remains ambiguous. The sample was PBMCs or T cells enriched from blood (not recorded which). The chain's CDR3 is CASSEGLVLEKLFF. The CDR3 coding sequence is TGCGCCAGCAGCGAGGGATTGGTACTTGAAAAACTGTTTTTT.